This T cell receptor beta chain appears in the sequencing data of a study of T cell responses to AZD1222 COVID-19 vaccine. Overall study findings and caveats: Most donors were white British, females outnumbered males, and clonal diversity was possibly underestimated. Nearly half of spike-specific TCRs reportedly go after variant regions that carry no mutations. Repertoire collection took place solely once the T cell response had peaked.

The data were produced by immunoSEQ multiplex PCR, yet TCRdb's version contains in-frame clones alone and is incomplete. The sample has roughly 97,000 clones, about 88% seen once. The germline V and J ends were trimmed by 2 bases and 2 bases, with 11 bases remaining between them. Germline V gene sequence: CDR1 SNHLY, CDR2 FYNNEI. This CDR3 has 15 amino acids. Comments on this clone: Its antigen is as yet unknown.

The chain employs TRBV2 and TRBJ2-3; D may be TRBD1 (6 bases). The TCR was taken from an adult in good health. This specimen consisted of peripheral blood, obtained on day 0 of AZD1222 vaccination. CDR3 nucleotide sequence: TGTGCCAGCAGTGAACCAGGGGAGAACACAGATACGCAGTATTTT. Protein product: CASSEPGENTDTQYF.